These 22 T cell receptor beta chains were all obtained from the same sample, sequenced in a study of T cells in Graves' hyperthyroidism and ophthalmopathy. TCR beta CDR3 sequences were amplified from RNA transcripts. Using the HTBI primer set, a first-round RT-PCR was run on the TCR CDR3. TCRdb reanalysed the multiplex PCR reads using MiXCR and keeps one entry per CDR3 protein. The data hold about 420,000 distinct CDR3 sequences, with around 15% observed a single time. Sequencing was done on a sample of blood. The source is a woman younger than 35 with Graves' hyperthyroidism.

In DNA, the CDR3 is TGTGCCAGCAGCTCAATAGGGACTAGCGGTACGCAGTATTTT. Its translation is CASSSIGTSGTQYF. The chain recombines TRBV13 with TRBJ2-3; TRBD2 matches 11 bases. There are 14 residues in the CDR3. V was clipped by 4 bases and J by 8 bases; unmatched bases: 5. CDR1 and CDR2 (germline): PRHDT, FYEKMQ (reference sequence).

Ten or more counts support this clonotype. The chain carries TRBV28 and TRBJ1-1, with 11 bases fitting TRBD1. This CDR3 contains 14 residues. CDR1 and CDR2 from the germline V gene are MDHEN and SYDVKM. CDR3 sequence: CAGGQGAMNTEAFF. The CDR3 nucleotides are TGTGCGGGCGGACAGGGGGCAATGAACACTGAAGCTTTCTTT.

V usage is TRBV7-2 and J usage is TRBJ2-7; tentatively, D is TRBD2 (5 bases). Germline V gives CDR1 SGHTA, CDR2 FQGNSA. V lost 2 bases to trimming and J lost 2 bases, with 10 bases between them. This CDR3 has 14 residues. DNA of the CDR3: TGTGCCAGCAGCTTACCTACGGAGGCCTACGAGCAGTACTTC. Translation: CASSLPTEAYEQYF.

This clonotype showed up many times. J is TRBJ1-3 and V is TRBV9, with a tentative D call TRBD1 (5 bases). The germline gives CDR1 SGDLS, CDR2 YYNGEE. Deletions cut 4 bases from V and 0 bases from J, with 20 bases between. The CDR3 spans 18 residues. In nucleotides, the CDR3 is TGTGCCAGCAGCCCAAGTGGGCAGGGACCGGGCTCTGGAAACACCATATATTTT. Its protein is CASSPSGQGPGSGNTIYF.

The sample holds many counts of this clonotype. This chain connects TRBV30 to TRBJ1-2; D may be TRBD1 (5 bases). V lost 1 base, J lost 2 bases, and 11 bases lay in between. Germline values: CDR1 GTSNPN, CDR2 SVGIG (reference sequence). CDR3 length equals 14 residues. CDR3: CAWSDEGRNYGYTF. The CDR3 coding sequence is TGTGCCTGGAGTGACGAGGGACGGAACTATGGCTACACCTTC.

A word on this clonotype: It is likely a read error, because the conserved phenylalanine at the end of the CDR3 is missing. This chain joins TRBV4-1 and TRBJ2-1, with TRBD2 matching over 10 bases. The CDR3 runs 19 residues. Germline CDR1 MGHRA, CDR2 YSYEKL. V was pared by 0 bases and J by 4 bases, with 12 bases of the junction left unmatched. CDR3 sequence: CASSQDYWGSGRFYNEQFV. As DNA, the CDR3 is TGCGCCAGCAGCCAAGATTATTGGGGTAGCGGGAGGTTTTACAATGAGCAGTTCGTC.

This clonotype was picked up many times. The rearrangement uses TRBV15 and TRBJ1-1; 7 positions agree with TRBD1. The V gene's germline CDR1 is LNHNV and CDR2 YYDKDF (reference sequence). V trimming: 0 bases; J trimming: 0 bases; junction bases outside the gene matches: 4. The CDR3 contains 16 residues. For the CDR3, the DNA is TGTGCCACCAGCAGAGACGCAGGGGGTGTGAACACTGAAGCTTTCTTT. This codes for CATSRDAGGVNTEAFF. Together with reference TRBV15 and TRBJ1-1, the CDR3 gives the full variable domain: DAMVIQNPRYQVTQFGKPVTLSCSQTLNHNVMYWYQQKSSQAPKLLFHYYDKDFNNEADTPDNFQSRRPNTSFCFLDIRSPGLGDTAMYLCATSRDAGGVNTEAFFGQGTRLTVV.

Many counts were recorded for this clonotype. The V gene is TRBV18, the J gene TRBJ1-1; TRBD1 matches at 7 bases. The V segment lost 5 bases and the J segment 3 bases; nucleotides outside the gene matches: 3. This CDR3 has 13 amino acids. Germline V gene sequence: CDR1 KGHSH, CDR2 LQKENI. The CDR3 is CASSNDRDTEAFF. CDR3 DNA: TGTGCCAGCTCAAACGACAGGGACACTGAAGCTTTCTTT.

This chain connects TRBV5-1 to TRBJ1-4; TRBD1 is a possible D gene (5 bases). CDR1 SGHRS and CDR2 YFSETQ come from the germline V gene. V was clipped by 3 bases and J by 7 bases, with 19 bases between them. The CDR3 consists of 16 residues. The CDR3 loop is CASSWGVDPGGEKLFF. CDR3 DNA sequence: TGCGCCAGCAGCTGGGGGGTTGACCCTGGAGGTGAAAAACTGTTTTTT.

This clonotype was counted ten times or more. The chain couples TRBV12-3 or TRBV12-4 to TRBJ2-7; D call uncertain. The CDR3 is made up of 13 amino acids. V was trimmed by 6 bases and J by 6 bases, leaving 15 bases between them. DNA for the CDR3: TGTGCCAGCAGCCTCGGCGAGGCCGGCGAGCAGTACTTC. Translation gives CASSLGEAGEQYF.

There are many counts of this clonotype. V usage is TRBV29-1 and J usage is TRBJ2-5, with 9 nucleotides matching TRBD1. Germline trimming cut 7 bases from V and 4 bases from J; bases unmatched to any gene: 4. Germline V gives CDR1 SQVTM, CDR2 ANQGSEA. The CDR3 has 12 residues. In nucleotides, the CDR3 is TGCAGCGGGACAGGGGAAGGAGAGACCCAGTACTTC. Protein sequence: CSGTGEGETQYF.

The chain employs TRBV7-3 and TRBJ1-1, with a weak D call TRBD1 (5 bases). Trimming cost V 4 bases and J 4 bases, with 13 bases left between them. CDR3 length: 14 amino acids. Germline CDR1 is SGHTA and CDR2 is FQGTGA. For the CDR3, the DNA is TGTGCCAGCAGCTACGGGACTCGGGGCACTGAAGCTTTCTTT. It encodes CASSYGTRGTEAFF. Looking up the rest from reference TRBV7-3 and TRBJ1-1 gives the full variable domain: GAGVSQTPSNKVTEKGKYVELRCDPISGHTALYWYRQSLGQGPEFLIYFQGTGAADDSGLPNDRFFAVRPEGSVSTLKIQRTERGDSAVYLCASSYGTRGTEAFFGQGTRLTVV.

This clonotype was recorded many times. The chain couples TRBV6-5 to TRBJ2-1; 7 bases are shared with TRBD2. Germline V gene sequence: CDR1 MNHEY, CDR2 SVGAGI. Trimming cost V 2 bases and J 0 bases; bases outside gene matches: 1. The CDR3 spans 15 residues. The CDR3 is CASSYGGGSYNEQFF. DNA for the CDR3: TGTGCCAGCAGTTACGGGGGGGGCTCCTACAATGAGCAGTTCTTC.

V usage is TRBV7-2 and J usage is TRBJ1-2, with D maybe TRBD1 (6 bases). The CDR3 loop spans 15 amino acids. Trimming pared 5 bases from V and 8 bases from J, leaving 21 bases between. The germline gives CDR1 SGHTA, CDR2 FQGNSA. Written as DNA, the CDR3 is TGTGCCAGCAGCCCCCGGGGGGCAGCCCTCTTGGGCTACACCTTC. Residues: CASSPRGAALLGYTF. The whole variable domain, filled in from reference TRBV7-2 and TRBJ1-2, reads GAGVSQSPSNKVTEKGKDVELRCDPISGHTALYWYRQSLGQGLEFLIYFQGNSAPDKSGLPSDRFSAERTGGSVSTLTIQRTQQEDSAVYLCASSPRGAALLGYTFGSGTRLTVV.

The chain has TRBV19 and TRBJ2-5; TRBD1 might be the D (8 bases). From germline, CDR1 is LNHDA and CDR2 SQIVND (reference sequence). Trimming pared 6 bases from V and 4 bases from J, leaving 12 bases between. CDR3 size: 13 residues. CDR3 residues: CASSNRGGETQYF. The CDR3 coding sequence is TGTGCCAGTAGCAACAGGGGGGGAGAGACCCAGTACTTC.

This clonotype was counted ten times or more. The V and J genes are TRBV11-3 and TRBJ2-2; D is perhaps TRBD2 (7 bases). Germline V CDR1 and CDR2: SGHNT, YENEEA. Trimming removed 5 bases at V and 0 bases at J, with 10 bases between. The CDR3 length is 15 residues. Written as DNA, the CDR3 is TGTGCCAGCAGCAGCGGGACAACGAACACCGGGGAGCTGTTTTTT. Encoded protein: CASSSGTTNTGELFF.

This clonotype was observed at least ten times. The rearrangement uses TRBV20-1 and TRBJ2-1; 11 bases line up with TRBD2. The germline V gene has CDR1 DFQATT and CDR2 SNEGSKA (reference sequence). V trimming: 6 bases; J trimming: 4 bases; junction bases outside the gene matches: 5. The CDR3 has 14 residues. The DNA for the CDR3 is TGCAGTGCCAGACGACTAGCGGGGTACAATGAGCAGTTCTTC. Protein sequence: CSARRLAGYNEQFF.

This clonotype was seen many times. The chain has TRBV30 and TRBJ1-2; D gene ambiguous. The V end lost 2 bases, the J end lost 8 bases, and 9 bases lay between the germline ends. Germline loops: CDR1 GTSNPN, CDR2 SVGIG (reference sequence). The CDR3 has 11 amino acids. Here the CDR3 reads CAWSRTAGYTF. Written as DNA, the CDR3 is TGTGCCTGGAGTCGGACGGCGGGCTACACCTTC.

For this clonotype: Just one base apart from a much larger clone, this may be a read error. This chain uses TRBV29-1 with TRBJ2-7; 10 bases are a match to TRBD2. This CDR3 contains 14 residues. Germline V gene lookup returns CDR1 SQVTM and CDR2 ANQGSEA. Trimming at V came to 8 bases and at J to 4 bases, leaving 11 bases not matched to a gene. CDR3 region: CSTALAGGSYEQYF. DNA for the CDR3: TGCAGCACCGCTTTAGCGGGAGGCTCTTACGAGCAGTACTTC.

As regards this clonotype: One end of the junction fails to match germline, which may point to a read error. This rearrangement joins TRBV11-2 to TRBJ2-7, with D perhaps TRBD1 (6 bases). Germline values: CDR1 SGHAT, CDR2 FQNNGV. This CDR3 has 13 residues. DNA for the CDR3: TGTGCCAGCAGCTTACGGACAGACTACGGGCAGTACTTC. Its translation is CASSLRTDYGQYF.

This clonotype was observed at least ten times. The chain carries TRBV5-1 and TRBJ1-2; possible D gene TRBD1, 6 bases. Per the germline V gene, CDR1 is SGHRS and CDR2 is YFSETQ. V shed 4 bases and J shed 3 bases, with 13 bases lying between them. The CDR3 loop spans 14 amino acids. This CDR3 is CASSRSDRDYGYTF. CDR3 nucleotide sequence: TGCGCCAGCAGCCGCTCGGACAGAGACTATGGCTACACCTTC.

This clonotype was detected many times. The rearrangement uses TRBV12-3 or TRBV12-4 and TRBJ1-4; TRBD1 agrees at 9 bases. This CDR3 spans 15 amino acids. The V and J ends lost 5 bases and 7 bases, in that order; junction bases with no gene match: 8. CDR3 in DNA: TGTGCCAGCAGTGAGACAGGGGGGCTTTTTGAAAAACTGTTTTTT. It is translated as CASSETGGLFEKLFF.